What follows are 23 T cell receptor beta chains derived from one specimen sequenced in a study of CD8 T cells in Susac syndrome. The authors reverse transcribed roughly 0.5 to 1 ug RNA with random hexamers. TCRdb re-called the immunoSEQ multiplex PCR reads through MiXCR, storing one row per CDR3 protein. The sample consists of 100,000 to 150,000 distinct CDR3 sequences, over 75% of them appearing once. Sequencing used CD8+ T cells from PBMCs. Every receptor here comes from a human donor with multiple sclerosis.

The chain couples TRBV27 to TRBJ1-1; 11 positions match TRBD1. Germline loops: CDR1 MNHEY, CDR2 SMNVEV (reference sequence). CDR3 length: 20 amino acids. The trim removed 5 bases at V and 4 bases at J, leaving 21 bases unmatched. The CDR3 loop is CASSPGPPGTGGGGGTEAFF. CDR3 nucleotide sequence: TGTGCCAGCAGTCCCGGCCCACCCGGGACAGGGGGTGGGGGGGGCACTGAAGCTTTCTTT.

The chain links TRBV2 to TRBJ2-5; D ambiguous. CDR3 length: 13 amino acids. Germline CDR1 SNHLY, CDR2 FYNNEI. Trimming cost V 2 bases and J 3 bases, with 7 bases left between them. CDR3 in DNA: TGTGCCAGCAGTGAATCTTGGGAAGAGACCCAGTACTTC. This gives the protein CASSESWEETQYF.

CDR3 nucleotide sequence: TGTGCCAGTAGGGAGGGCTGGTCCTACAATGAGCAGTTCTTC. Encoded protein: CASREGWSYNEQFF. The chain joins TRBV19 to TRBJ2-1, with D possibly TRBD2 on 6 matching bases. Germline-derived CDR1 and CDR2 are LNHDA and SQIVND (reference sequence). Trimming removed 6 bases at V and 1 base at J, with 10 bases between. The CDR3 spans 14 residues.

The CDR3 nucleotides are TGTGCCAGCGGCAATGTCTCCCCCCAGTACTTC. It encodes CASGNVSPQYF. The V gene is TRBV6-5, the J gene TRBJ2-5; D gene ambiguous. V gave up 8 bases and J gave up 9 bases, with 13 bases separating them. In germline, CDR1 is MNHEY, CDR2 SVGAGI. The CDR3 runs 11 residues.

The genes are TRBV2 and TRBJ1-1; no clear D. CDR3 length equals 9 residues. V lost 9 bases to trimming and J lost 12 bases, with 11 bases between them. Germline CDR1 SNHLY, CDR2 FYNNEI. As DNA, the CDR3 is TGTGCCAGTCCCCGCGGAACTTTCTTT. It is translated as CASPRGTFF.

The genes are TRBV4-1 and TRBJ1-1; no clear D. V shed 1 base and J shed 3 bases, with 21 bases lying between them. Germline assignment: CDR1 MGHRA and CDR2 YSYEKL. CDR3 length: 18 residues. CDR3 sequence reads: CASSQVVGKVAVDTEAFF. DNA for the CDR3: TGCGCCAGCAGCCAAGTCGTCGGAAAAGTCGCAGTTGACACTGAAGCTTTCTTT.

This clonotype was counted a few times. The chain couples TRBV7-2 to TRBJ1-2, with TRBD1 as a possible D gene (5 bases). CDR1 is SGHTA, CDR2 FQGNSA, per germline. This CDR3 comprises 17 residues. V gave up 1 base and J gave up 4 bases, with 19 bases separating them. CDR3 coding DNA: TGTGCCAGCAGCTTAGGGCACCCCCCGGGACGTCGCTATGGCTACACCTTC. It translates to CASSLGHPPGRRYGYTF.

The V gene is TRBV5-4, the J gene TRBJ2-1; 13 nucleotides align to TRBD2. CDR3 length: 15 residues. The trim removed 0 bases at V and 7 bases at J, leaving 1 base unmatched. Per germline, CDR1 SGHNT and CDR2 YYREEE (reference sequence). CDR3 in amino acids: CASSLETSGRNEQFF. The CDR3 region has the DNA TGTGCCAGCAGCTTGGAGACTAGCGGGAGGAATGAGCAGTTCTTC.

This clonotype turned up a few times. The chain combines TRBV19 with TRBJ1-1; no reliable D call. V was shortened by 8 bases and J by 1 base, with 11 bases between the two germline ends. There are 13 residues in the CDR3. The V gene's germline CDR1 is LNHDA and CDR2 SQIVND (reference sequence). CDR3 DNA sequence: TGTGCCAGTTCAACCGTACCGAACACTGAAGCTTTCTTT. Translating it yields CASSTVPNTEAFF.

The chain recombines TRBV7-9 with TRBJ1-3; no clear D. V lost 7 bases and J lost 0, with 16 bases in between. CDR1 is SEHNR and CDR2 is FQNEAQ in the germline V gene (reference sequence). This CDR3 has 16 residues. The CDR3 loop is CASNLVGGNSGNTIYF. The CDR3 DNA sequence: TGTGCCAGCAACCTGGTAGGAGGAAACTCTGGAAACACCATATATTTT.

CDR3 sequence: CASSPGQGYNQPQHF. The CDR3 bases are TGTGCCAGCAGTCCCGGACAGGGGTACAATCAGCCCCAGCATTTT. The V and J genes are TRBV7-9 and TRBJ1-5; 9 bases map to TRBD1. V was pared by 6 bases and J by 3 bases, with 6 bases of the junction left unmatched. The CDR3 is 15 residues long. Germline V gives CDR1 SEHNR, CDR2 FQNEAQ (reference sequence).

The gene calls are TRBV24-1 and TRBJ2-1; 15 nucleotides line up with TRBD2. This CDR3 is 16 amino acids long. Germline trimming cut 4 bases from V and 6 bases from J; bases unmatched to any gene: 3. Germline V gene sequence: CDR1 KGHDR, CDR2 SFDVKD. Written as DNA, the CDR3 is TGTGCCACCAGTGACCGGACTAGCGGGAGGGCCAATGAGCAGTTCTTC. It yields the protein CATSDRTSGRANEQFF.

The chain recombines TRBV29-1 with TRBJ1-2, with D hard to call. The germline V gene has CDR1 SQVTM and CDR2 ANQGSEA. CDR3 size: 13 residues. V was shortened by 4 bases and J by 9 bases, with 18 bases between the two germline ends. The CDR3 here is CSVVASQSFSYTF. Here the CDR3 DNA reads TGCAGCGTTGTTGCTAGCCAAAGCTTCAGCTACACCTTC. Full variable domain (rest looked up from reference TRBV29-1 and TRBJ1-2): SAVISQKPSRDICQRGTSLTIQCQVDSQVTMMFWYRQQPGQSLTLIATANQGSEATYESGFVIDKFPISRPNLTFSTLTVSNMSPEDSSIYLCSVVASQSFSYTFGSGTRLTVV.

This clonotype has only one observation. The DNA of the CDR3 is TGTGCCAGCAACCCAGCGGGAGGCCTATTCGGGGAGCAGTACGTC. Protein: CASNPAGGLFGEQYV. This chain connects TRBV6-5 to TRBJ2-7, with 9 bases matching TRBD2. In germline, CDR1 is MNHEY, CDR2 SVGAGI. The CDR3 is 15 amino acids. V lost 7 bases to trimming and J lost 7 bases; unmatched junction nucleotides: 14.

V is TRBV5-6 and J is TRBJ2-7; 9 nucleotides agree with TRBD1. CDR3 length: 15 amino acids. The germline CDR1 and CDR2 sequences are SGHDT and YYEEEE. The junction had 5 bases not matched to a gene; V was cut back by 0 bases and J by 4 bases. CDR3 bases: TGTGCCAGCAGCTTGGTAGACAGGGGGTTGTACGAGCAGTACTTC. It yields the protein CASSLVDRGLYEQYF.

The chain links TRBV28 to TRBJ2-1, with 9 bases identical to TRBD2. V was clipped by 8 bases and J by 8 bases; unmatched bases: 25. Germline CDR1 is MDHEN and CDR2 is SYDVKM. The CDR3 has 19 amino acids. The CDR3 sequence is CASFFSRVTSGSQWDEQFF. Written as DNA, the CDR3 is TGTGCCAGCTTTTTTAGCAGGGTAACTAGCGGGTCTCAGTGGGATGAGCAGTTCTTC.

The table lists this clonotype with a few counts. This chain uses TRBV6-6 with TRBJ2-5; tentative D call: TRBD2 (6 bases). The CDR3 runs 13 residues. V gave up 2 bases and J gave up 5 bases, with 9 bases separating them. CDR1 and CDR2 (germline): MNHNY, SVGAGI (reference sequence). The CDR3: CASSYMAGETQYF. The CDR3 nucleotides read TGTGCCAGCAGTTACATGGCGGGGGAGACCCAGTACTTC.

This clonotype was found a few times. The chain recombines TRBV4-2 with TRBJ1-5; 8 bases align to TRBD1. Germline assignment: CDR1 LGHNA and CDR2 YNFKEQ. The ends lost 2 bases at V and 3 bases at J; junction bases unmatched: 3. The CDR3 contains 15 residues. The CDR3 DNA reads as TGTGCCAGCAGCCAACAGGACAGGGCCAATCAGCCCCAGCATTTT. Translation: CASSQQDRANQPQHF.

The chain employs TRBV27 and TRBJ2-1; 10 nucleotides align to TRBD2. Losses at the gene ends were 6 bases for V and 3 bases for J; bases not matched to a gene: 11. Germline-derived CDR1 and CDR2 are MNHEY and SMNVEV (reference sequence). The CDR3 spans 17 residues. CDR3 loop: CASSVLGASGGYNEQFF. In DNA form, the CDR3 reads TGTGCCAGCAGCGTATTAGGGGCTAGCGGGGGCTACAATGAGCAGTTCTTC.

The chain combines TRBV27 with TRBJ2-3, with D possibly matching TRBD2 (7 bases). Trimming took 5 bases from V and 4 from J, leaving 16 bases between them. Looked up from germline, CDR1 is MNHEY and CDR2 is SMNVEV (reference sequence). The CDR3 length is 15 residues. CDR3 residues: CASSSEGGGSDTQYF. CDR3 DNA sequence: TGTGCCAGCAGTAGTGAGGGGGGAGGGTCAGATACGCAGTATTTT.

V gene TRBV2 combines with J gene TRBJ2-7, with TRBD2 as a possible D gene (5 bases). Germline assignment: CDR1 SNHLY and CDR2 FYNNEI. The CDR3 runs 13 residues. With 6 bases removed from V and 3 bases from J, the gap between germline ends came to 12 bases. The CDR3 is CASSDPRDYEQYF. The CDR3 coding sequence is TGTGCCAGCAGCGACCCGAGGGACTACGAGCAGTACTTC.

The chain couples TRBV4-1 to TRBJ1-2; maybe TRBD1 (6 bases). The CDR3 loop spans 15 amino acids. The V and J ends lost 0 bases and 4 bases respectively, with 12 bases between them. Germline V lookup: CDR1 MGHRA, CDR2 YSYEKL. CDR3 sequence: CASSQDNGQLYGYTF. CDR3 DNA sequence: TGCGCCAGCAGCCAAGATAATGGACAGCTCTATGGCTACACCTTC.

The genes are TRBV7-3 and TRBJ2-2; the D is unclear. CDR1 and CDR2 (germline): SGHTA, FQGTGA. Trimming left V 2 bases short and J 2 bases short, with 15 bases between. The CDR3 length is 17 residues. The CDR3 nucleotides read TGTGCCAGCAGCTTAGATCCCGGGTTGGCCAACACCGGGGAGCTGTTTTTT. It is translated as CASSLDPGLANTGELFF.